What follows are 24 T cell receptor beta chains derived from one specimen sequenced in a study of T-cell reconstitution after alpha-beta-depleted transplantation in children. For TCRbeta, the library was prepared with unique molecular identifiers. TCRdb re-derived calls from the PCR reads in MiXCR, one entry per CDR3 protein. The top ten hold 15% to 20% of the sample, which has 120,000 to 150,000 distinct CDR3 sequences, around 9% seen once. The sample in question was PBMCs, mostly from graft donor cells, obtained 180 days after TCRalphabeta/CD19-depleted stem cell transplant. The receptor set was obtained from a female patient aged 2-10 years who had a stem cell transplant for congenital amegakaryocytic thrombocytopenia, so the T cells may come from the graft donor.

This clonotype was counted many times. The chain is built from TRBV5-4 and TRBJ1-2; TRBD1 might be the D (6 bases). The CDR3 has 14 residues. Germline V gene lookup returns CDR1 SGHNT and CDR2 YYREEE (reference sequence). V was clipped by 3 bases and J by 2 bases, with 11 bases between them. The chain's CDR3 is CASSSGTMNYGYTF. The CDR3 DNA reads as TGTGCCAGCAGCTCCGGGACAATGAACTATGGCTACACCTTC.

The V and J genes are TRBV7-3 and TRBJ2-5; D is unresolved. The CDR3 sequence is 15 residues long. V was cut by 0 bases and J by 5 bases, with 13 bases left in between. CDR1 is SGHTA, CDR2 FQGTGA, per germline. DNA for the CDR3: TGTGCCAGCAGCTTAACTGCCGGTTCTCTGGAGACCCAGTACTTC. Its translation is CASSLTAGSLETQYF. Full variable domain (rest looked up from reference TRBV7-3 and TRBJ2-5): GAGVSQTPSNKVTEKGKYVELRCDPISGHTALYWYRQSLGQGPEFLIYFQGTGAADDSGLPNDRFFAVRPEGSVSTLKIQRTERGDSAVYLCASSLTAGSLETQYFGPGTRLLVL.

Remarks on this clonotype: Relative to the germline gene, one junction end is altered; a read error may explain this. As DNA, the CDR3 is TGTGCCAGCAGCCACCCCTCCAGCCACCCTGCGGACTTC. As protein: CASSHPSSHPADF. The chain recombines TRBV3-1 with TRBJ2-5, with D unclear. This CDR3 contains 13 residues. Looked up from germline, CDR1 is LGHDT and CDR2 is YNNKEL (reference sequence).

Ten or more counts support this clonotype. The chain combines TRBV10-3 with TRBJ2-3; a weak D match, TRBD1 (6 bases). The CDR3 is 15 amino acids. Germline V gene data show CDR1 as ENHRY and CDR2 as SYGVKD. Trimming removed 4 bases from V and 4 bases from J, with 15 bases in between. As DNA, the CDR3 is TGTGCCATCAGTGGAGGACAGTTATACGCAGATACGCAGTATTTT. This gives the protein CAISGGQLYADTQYF.

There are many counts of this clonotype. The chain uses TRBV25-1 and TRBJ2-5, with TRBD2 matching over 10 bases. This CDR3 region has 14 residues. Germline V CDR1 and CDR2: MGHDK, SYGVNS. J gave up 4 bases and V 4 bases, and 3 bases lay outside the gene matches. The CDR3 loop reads CASSASGRLETQYF. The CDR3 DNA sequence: TGTGCCAGCAGTGCTAGCGGGAGATTAGAGACCCAGTACTTC.

CDR3 DNA: TGCAGTGCTTCCCCTGCTAGCGGGAGAGCCGGGAATGAGCAGTTCTTC. Protein: CSASPASGRAGNEQFF. The chain carries TRBV20-1 and TRBJ2-1, with 10 positions matching TRBD2. Germline V gene data show CDR1 as DFQATT and CDR2 as SNEGSKA (reference sequence). The CDR3 is 16 amino acids. Trimming cost V 5 bases and J 7 bases; bases outside gene matches: 14.

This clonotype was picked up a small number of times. The CDR3 sequence: CASSYQGYHEQYF. CDR3 DNA sequence: TGTGCCAGCAGTTACCAGGGTTACCACGAGCAGTACTTC. This rearrangement joins TRBV6-5 to TRBJ2-7; possibly TRBD1 for D (5 bases). The CDR3 has 13 residues. V lost 2 bases, J lost 5 bases, and 10 bases lay in between. From germline, CDR1 is MNHEY and CDR2 SVGAGI.

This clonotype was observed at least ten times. CDR3 sequence: CASSSRGDQPQHF. The CDR3 coding sequence is TGTGCCAGCTCGTCAAGAGGGGATCAGCCCCAGCATTTT. This sequence joins TRBV18 and TRBJ1-5, with D perhaps TRBD1 (5 bases). Germline assignment: CDR1 KGHSH and CDR2 LQKENI. The CDR3 consists of 13 residues. V shed 6 bases and J shed 5 bases, with 11 bases lying between them. Full variable domain (missing parts from reference TRBV18 and TRBJ1-5): NAGVMQNPRHLVRRRGQEARLRCSPMKGHSHVYWYRQLPEEGLKFMVYLQKENIIDESGMPKERFSAEFPKEGPSILRIQQVVRGDSAAYFCASSSRGDQPQHFGDGTRLSIL.

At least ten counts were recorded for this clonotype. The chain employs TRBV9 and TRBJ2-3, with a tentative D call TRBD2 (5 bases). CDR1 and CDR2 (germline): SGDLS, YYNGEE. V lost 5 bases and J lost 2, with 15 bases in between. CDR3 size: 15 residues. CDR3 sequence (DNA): TGTGCCAGCAGGCTAGCTACCGACTCCACAGATACGCAGTATTTT. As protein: CASRLATDSTDTQYF.

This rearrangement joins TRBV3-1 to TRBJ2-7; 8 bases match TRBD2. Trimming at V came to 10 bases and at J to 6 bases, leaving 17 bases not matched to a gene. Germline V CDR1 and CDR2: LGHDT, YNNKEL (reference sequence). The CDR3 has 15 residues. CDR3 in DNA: TGTGCCACCTGCCAAGGTCACACGGGAGGGTTCGAGCAGTACTTC. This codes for CATCQGHTGGFEQYF.

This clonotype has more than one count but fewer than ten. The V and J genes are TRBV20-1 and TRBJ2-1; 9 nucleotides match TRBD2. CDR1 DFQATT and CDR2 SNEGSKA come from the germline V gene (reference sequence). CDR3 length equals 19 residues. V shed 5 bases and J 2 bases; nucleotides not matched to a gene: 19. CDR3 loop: CSAPKPPRAGGAPYNEQFF. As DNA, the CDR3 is TGCAGTGCTCCTAAGCCCCCTAGGGCGGGGGGGGCCCCCTACAATGAGCAGTTCTTC.

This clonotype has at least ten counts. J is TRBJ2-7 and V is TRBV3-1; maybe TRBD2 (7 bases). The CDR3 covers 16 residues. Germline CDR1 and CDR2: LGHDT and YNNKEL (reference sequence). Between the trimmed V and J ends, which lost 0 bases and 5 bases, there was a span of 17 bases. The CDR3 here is CASSQDAAGAGHEQYF. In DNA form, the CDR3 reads TGTGCCAGCAGCCAAGACGCGGCGGGGGCCGGCCACGAGCAGTACTTC.

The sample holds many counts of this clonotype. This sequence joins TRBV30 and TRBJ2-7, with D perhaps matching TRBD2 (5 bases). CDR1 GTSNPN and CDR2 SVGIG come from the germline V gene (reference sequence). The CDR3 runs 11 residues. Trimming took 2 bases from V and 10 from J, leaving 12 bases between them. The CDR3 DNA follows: TGTGCCTGGAGTCAATCCCCGGGACAGTACTTC. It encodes CAWSQSPGQYF.

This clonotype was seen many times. The CDR3 bases are TGTGCCACCAGTGATTTGTCCGACGGGTACCAAGAGACCCAGTACTTC. Its translation is CATSDLSDGYQETQYF. V usage is TRBV24-1 and J usage is TRBJ2-5; D is unresolved. Trimming stripped 0 bases from V and 0 bases from J, with 10 bases between. There are 16 residues in the CDR3. The germline CDR1 and CDR2 sequences are KGHDR and SFDVKD.

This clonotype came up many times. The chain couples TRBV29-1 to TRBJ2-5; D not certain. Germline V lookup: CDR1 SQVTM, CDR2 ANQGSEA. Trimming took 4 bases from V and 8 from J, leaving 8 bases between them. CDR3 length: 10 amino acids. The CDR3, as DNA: TGCAGCGTTGGAAAAAGCACCCAGTACTTC. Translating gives CSVGKSTQYF.

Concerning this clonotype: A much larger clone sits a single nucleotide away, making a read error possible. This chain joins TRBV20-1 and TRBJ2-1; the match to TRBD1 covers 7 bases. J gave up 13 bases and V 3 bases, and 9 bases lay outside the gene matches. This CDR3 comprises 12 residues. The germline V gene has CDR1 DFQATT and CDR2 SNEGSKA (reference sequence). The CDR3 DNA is TGCAGTGCTAGCCAATTCTGGGACAGTCAGTTCTTC. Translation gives CSASQFWDSQFF.

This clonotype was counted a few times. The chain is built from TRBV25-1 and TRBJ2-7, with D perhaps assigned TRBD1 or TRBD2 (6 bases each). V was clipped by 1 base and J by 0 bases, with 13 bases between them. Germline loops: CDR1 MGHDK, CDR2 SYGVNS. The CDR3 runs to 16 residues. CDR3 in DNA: TGTGCCAGCAGTGAATCGGGGGACACCCCCTCCTACGAGCAGTACTTC. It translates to CASSESGDTPSYEQYF.

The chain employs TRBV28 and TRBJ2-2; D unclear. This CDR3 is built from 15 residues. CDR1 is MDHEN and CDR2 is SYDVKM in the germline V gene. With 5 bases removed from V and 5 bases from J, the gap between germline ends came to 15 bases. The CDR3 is CASSNRRMGTGELFF. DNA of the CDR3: TGTGCCAGCAGTAACCGTAGGATGGGGACCGGGGAGCTGTTTTTT.

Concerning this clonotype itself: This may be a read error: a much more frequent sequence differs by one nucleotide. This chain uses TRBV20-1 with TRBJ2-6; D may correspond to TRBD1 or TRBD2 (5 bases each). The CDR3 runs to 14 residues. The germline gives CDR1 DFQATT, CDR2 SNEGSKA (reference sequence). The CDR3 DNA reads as TGCAGTGCGCGCCGGGACGCTGGGGCCAACGGCCTGACTTTC. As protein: CSARRDAGANGLTF.

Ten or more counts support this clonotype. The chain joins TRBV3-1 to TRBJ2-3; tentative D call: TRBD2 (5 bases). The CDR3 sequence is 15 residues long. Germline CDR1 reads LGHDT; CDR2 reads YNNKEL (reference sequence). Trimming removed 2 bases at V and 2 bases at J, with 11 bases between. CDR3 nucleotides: TGTGCCAGCAGCCAAAGAGCGGAGAACACAGATACGCAGTATTTT. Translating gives CASSQRAENTDTQYF.

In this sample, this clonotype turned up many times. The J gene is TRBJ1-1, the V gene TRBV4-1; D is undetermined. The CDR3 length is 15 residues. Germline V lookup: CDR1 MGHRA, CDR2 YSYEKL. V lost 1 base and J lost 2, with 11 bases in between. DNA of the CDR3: TGCGCCAGCAGCCAAGCGCCCAGCGGAAACACTGAAGCTTTCTTT. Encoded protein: CASSQAPSGNTEAFF.

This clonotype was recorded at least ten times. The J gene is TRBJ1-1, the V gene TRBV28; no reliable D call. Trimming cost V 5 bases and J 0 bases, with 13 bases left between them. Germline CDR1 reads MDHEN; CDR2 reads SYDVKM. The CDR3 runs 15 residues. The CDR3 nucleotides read TGTGCCAGCAGTGCCCGGACGGTCCTGAACACTGAAGCTTTCTTT. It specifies CASSARTVLNTEAFF.

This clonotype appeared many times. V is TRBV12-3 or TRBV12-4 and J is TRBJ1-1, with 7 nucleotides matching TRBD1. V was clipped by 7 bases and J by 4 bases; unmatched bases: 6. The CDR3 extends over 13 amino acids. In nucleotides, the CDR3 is TGTGCCAGCAATCCGACAGGGACCACTGAAGCTTTCTTT. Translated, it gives CASNPTGTTEAFF.

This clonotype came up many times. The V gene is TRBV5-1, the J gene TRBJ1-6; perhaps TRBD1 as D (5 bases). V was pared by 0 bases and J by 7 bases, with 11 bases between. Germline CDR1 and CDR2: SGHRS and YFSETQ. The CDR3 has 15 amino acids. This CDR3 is CASSLDPGENSPLHF. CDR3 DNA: TGCGCCAGCAGCTTGGATCCGGGGGAGAATTCACCCCTCCACTTT.